The T cell receptor beta chain described here comes from a study of T cell repertoires in cytomegalovirus infection. Overall study results and limits: CMV carriers with the relevant HLA were identified by cumulative public TCR beta family frequency. The ex vivo response was dominated by HLA-C-restricted CMV-specific TCR beta clonotypes.

There are many counts of this clonotype. Its antigen is not known. TCRdb re-derived calls from the reads in MiXCR, one entry per CDR3 protein. The table shows fewer than 550,000 distinct CDR3 sequences, with 16% occurring only once. Trimming cost V 2 bases and J 1 base, with 10 bases left between them. The CDR3 is made up of 15 amino acids. Germline CDR1 and CDR2: SGHDT and YYEEEE. This clonotype was obtained from a human donor in good health (CMV status not recorded). Some clones in this sample may be carry-over from other donors' samples. The chain has TRBV5-6 and TRBJ2-1; TRBD2 might be the D (6 bases). Sequenced material: CD8+ T cells from PBMCs. The CDR3 DNA is TGTGCCAGCAGCTTTGGACTAAATTCCTACAATGAGCAGTTCTTC. Protein: CASSFGLNSYNEQFF.